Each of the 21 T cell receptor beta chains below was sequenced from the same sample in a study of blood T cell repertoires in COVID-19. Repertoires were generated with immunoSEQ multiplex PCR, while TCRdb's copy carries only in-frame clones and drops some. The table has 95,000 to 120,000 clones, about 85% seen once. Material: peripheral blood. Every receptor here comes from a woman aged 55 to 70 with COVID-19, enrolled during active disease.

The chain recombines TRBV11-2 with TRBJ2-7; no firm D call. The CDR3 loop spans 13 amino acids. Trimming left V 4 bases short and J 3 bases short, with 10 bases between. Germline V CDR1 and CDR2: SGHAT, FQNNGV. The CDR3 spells CASSSSSGYEQYF. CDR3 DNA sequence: TGTGCCAGCAGCTCCTCCTCGGGCTACGAGCAGTACTTC. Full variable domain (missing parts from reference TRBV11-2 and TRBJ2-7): EAGVAQSPRYKIIEKRQSVAFWCNPISGHATLYWYQQILGQGPKLLIQFQNNGVVDDSQLPKDRFSAERLKGVDSTLKIQPAKLEDSAVYLCASSSSSGYEQYFGPGTRLTVT.

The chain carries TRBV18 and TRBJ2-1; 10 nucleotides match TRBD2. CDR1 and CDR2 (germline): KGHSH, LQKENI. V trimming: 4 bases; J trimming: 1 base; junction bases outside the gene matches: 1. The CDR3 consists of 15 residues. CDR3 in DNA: TGTGCCAGCTCACAGGGACTAGCGTCCTACAATGAGCAGTTCTTC. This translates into CASSQGLASYNEQFF.

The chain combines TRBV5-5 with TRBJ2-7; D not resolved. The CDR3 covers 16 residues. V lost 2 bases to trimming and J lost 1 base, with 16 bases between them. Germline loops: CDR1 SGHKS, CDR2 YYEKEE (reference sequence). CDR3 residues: CASSLGGRFLSYEQYF. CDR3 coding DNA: TGTGCCAGCAGCTTAGGCGGCCGGTTTCTATCCTACGAGCAGTACTTC.

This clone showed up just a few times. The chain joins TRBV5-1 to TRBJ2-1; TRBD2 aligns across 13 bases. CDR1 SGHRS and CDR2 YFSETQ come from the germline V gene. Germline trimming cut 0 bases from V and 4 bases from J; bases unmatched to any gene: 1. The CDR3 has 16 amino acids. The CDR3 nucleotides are TGCGCCAGCAGCTTGGGACTAGCGGGGGGTTACAATGAGCAGTTCTTC. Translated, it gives CASSLGLAGGYNEQFF. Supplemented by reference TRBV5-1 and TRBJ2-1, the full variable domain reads KAGVTQTPRYLIKTRGQQVTLSCSPISGHRSVSWYQQTPGQGLQFLFEYFSETQRNKGNFPGRFSGRQFSNSRSEMNVSTLELGDSALYLCASSLGLAGGYNEQFFGPGTRLTVL.

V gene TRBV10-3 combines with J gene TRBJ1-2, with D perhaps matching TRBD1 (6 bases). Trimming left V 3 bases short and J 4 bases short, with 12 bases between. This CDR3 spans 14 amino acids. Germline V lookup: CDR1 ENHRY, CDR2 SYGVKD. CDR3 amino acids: CAISDDRSSYGYTF. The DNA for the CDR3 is TGTGCCATCAGTGACGACAGGTCCTCCTATGGCTACACCTTC.

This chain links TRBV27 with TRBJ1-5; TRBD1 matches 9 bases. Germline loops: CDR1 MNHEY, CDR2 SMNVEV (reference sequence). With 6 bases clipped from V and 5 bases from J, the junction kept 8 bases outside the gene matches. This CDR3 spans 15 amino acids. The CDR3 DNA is TGTGCCAGCAGCCCATCGGGACAGGGTTATCAGCCCCAGCATTTT. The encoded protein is CASSPSGQGYQPQHF.

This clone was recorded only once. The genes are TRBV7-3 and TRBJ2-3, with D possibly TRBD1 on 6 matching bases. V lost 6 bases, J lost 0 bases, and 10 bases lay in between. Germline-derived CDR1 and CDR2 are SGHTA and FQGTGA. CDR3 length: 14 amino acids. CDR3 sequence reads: CASRWDISTDTQYF. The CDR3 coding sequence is TGTGCCAGCAGATGGGACATTAGCACAGATACGCAGTATTTT. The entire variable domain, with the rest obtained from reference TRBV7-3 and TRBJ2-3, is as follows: GAGVSQTPSNKVTEKGKYVELRCDPISGHTALYWYRQSLGQGPEFLIYFQGTGAADDSGLPNDRFFAVRPEGSVSTLKIQRTERGDSAVYLCASRWDISTDTQYFGPGTRLTVL.

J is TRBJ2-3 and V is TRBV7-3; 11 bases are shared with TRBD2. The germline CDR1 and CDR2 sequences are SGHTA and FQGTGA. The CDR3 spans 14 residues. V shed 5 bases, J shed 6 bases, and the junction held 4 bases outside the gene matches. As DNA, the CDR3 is TGTGCCAGCAGCCCCAGGACTAGCGGGGATACGCAGTATTTT. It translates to CASSPRTSGDTQYF.

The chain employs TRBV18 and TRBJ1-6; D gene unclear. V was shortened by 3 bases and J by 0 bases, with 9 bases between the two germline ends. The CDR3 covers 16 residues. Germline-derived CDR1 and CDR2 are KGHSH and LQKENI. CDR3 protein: CASSPRRSSYNSPLHF. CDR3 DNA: TGTGCCAGCTCACCGAGGAGGAGCTCCTATAATTCACCCCTCCACTTT.

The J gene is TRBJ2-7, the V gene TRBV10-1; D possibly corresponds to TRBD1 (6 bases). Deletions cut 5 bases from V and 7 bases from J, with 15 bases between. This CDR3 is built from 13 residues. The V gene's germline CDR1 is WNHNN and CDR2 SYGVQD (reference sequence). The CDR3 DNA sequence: TGCGCCAGCAGTCGCGACAGGAACGGGGAGCAGTACTTC. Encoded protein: CASSRDRNGEQYF.

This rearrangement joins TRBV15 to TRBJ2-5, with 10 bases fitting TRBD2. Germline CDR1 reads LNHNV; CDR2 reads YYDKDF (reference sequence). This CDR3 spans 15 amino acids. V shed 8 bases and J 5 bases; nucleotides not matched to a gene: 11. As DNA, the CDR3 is TGTGCCACCCCGTACCTAGCGGGGGTGTCGGAGACCCAGTACTTC. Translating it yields CATPYLAGVSETQYF.

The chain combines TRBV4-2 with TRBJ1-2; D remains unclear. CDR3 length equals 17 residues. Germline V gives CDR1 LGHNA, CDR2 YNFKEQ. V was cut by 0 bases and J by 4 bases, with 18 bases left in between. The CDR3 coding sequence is TGTGCCAGCAGCCAAGATAGCCAAGGCAAAACCACCTATGGCTACACCTTC. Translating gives CASSQDSQGKTTYGYTF.

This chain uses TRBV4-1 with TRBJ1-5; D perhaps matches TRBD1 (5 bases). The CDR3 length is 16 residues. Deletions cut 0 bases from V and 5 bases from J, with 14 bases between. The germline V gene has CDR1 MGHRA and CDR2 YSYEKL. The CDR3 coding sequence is TGCGCCAGCAGCCAAGATGTTGGGGGGTTGGATCAGCCCCAGCATTTT. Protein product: CASSQDVGGLDQPQHF.

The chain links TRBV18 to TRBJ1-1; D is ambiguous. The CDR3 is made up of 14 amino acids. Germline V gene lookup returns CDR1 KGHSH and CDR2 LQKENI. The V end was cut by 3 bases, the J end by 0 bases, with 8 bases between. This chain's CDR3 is CASSPYVLNTEAFF. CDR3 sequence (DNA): TGTGCCAGCTCACCGTATGTCCTGAACACTGAAGCTTTCTTT.

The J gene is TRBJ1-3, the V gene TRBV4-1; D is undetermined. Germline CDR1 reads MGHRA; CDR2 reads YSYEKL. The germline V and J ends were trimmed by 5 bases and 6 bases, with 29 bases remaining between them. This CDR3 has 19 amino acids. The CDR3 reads CASSYNSLRKPEPQNTIYF. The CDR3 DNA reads TGCGCCAGCAGCTATAACAGCCTAAGGAAACCCGAACCACAAAACACCATATATTTT.

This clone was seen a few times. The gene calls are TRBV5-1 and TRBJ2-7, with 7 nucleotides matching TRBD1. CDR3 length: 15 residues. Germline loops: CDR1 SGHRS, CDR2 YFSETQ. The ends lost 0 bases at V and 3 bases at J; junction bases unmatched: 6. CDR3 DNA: TGCGCCAGCAGCTTGGGACAGGGCAGTTTCTACGAGCAGTACTTC. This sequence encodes CASSLGQGSFYEQYF.

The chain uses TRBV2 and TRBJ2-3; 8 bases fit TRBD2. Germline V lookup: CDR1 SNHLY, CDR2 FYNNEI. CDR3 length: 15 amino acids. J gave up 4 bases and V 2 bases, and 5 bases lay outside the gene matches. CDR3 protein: CASSEMGLGPDTQYF. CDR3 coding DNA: TGTGCCAGCAGTGAAATGGGACTAGGTCCAGATACGCAGTATTTT. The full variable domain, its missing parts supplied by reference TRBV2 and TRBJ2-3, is EPEVTQTPSHQVTQMGQEVILRCVPISNHLYFYWYRQILGQKVEFLVSFYNNEISEKSEIFDDQFSVERPDGSNFTLKIRSTKLEDSAMYFCASSEMGLGPDTQYFGPGTRLTVL.

CDR3 sequence: CASSVRDTNYGYTF. CDR3 nucleotide sequence: TGTGCCAGCAGCGTTCGGGACACCAACTATGGCTACACCTTC. The chain employs TRBV9 and TRBJ1-2, with D possibly matching TRBD1 (6 bases). Germline CDR1 reads SGDLS; CDR2 reads YYNGEE. V was shortened by 2 bases and J by 2 bases, with 10 bases between the two germline ends. This CDR3 is 14 amino acids long.

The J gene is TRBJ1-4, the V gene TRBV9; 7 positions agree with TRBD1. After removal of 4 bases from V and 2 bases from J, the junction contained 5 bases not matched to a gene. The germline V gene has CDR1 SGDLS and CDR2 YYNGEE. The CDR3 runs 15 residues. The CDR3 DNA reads TGTGCCAGCAGCTATTCAGGGGGTACTAATGAAAAACTGTTTTTT. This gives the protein CASSYSGGTNEKLFF.

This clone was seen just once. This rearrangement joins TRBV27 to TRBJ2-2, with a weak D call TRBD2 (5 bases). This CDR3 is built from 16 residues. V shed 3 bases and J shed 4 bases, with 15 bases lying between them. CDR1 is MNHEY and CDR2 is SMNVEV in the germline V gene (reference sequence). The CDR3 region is CASSLAGLHGTGELFF. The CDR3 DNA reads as TGTGCCAGCAGTTTGGCGGGCCTACACGGCACCGGGGAGCTGTTTTTT.

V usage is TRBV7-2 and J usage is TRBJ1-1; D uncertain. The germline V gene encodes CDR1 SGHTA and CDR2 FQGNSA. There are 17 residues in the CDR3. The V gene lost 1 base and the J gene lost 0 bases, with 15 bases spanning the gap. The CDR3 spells CASSLGSGRPMNTEAFF. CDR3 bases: TGTGCCAGCAGCTTAGGATCGGGGAGGCCCATGAACACTGAAGCTTTCTTT.